This T cell receptor (beta chain) appears in the sequencing data of a study of blood T cell repertoires in COVID-19 (dated by TCRdb to the early 2020s). Looking at the study overall: Collaborator samples came from the United States, Italy and Spain and covered acute and convalescent phases of COVID-19. HLA class I and class II types, where available, came from metadata supplied by the sample provider rather than from assay-based typing. Deeply sampled blood TCRbeta repertoires from subjects exposed to, actively infected with, or recovered from COVID-19 were included in the dataset. The repertoires were made available in a free public database intended to serve as a resource for research on the immune response to SARS-CoV-2. The samples were drawn from two sources: the first 160 participants of the ongoing ImmuneRACE study, and over 950 subjects contributed by 6 global collaborators. Sample metadata almost always included a de-identified subject ID, COVID-19 status, age in years and sex. The material from the prospective study consisted of cDNA or gDNA derived from T cells, B-cell-depleted T cells, or PBMCs.

The CDR3 sequence holds 13 residues, the cysteine and phenylalanine included. Just CDR3 DNA is preserved here, 39 bases in frame from base 1. After removal of 5 bases from V and 15 bases from J, the junction retains 13 bases not matched to a gene. As regards this clone: The specificity of this receptor is unknown. Per-base quality was not reported, and no clone a single base away is much larger than it.

What the authors observed across the whole study: The amount of clinical and demographic metadata varied by source and participant and was provided uncurated.

The collaborating institutions used their own protocols to collect whole blood in K2EDTA tubes. For TCRbeta analysis, collaborators shipped samples as frozen whole blood, isolated PBMCs, or DNA extracted from either of those sample types. TCRbeta CDR3 regions were amplified from genomic DNA using the immunoSEQ Assay, a bias-controlled multiplex PCR. Per the original workflow: Nucleated cell counts per sample were estimated from amplification of reference gene primers within the assay. Sequence reads were collapsed and filtered to measure the absolute abundance of every unique TCRbeta CDR3 rearrangement. For each sample, productive Simpson clonality was calculated by taking the square root of Simpson's diversity index across productive rearrangements. As stored in TCRdb, this immuneACCESS dataset retains in-frame rearrangements with V and J assigned. A fraction of the clones does not appear; measured against another copy, unresolved V genes explain less than half of the discrepancy, and the remainder lacks a known reason. V and J calls and clone size are as listed in that table; D and trimming were resolved from the DNA. The sample table holds about 62,000 clones, of which around 83% were seen once. The ten largest account for around 6.6% of the sample.

The sequence is built from TRBV12-3 or TRBV12-4 and TRBJ2-1, with 7 middle bases fitting TRBD2. The sample was peripheral blood. The receptor's source is a human donor in a cohort sampled during active COVID-19. The encoded CDR3 is CASSVRTRGYVFF. The sequenced DNA is TGTGCCAGCAGTGTCAGGACTAGAGGTTATGTGTTCTTC.